This T cell receptor beta chain is from a study of cytomegalovirus exposure and HLA in healthy donors. As for the study in general: In an earlier analysis, 90 million to 130 million unique TCR beta sequences were found from 150 million to 200 million T cells. Across 300 to 400 genotyped donors, 81% landed in the Caucasian-associated ancestry cluster. Notes on the study in general: TCR beta V- and J-gene trimming, according to a later analysis, was linked to a missense DCLRE1C variant.

V shed 10 bases and J shed 2 bases, with 18 bases lying between them. Germline V gene data show CDR1 as WSHSY and CDR2 as SAAADI. The CDR3 runs to 15 residues. This clone appeared a few times. Its target is not known. Both 60 Vbeta primers and 13 Jbeta primers went into the PCR. Method: immunoSEQ multiplex PCR; TCRdb's copy keeps in-frame clones and lacks some. The sample yields around 170,000 clones, over 75% seen once. The chain couples TRBV10-2 to TRBJ1-5, with D possibly matching TRBD1 (5 bases). The sequence came from a woman younger than 45 in good health and CMV-seronegative. Sequencing was done on a sample of PBMCs. The CDR3 DNA reads TGCGCCACCGCGGTTACGCAGGGTGGCAATCAGCCCCAGCATTTT. Amino acid sequence: CATAVTQGGNQPQHF.